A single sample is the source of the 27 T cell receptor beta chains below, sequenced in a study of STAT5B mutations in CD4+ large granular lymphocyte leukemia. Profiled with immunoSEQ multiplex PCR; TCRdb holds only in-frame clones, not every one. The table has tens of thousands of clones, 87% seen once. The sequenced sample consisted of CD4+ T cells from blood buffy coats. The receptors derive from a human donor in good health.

This CDR3 reads CASSQGANTEAFF. CDR3 coding DNA: TGTGCCAGTAGCCAGGGGGCGAACACTGAAGCTTTCTTT. This chain joins TRBV19 and TRBJ1-1; 8 nucleotides agree with TRBD1. Germline-derived CDR1 and CDR2 are LNHDA and SQIVND (reference sequence). V gave up 6 bases and J gave up 1 base; unmatched junction bases: 1. The CDR3 is 13 amino acids.

CDR3 region: CSARRGNNEQFF. In DNA form, the CDR3 reads TGCAGCGCCCGAAGGGGTAACAATGAGCAGTTCTTC. This chain connects TRBV29-1 to TRBJ2-1, with a weak D call TRBD1 (5 bases). Trimming removed 7 bases at V and 5 bases at J, with 12 bases between. Germline assignment: CDR1 SQVTM and CDR2 ANQGSEA. The CDR3 runs to 12 residues.

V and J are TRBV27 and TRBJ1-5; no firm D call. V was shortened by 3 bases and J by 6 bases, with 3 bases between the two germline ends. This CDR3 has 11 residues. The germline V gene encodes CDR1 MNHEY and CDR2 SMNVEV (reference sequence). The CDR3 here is CASSFCQPQHF. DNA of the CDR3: TGTGCCAGCAGTTTTTGTCAGCCCCAGCATTTT.

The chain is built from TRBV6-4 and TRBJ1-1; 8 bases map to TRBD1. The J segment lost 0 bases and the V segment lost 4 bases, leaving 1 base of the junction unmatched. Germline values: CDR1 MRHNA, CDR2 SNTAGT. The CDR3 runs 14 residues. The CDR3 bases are TGTGCCAGCAGTGCAGGGGGCGTGAACACTGAAGCTTTCTTT. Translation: CASSAGGVNTEAFF.

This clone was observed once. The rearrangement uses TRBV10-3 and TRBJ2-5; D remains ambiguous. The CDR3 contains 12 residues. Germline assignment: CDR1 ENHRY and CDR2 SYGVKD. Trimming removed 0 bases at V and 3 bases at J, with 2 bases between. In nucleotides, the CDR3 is TGTGCCATCAGTGAGTCTGAAGAGACCCAGTACTTC. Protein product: CAISESEETQYF.

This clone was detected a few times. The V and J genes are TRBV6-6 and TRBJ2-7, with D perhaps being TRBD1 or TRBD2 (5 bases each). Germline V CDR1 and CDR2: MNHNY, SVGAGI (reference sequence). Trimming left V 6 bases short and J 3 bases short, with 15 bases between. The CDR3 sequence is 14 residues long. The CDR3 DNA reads TGTGCCAGCAGGGTGGGGGATGGCTACTACGAGCAGTACTTC. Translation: CASRVGDGYYEQYF.

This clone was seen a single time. CDR3 in amino acids: CATSVDRSTEAFF. In DNA form, the CDR3 reads TGTGCCACCAGCGTAGACAGGAGCACTGAAGCTTTCTTT. The V gene is TRBV15, the J gene TRBJ1-1, with D maybe TRBD1 (6 bases). The CDR3 consists of 13 residues. The V end lost 5 bases, the J end lost 4 bases, and 11 bases lay between the germline ends. The germline CDR1 and CDR2 sequences are LNHNV and YYDKDF (reference sequence).

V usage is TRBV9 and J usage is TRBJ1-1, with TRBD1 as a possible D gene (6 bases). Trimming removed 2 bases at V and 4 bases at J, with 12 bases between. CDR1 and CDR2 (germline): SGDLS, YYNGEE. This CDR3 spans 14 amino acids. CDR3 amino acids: CASSVTGSGTEAFF. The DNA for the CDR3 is TGTGCCAGCAGCGTCACAGGGTCGGGCACTGAAGCTTTCTTT.

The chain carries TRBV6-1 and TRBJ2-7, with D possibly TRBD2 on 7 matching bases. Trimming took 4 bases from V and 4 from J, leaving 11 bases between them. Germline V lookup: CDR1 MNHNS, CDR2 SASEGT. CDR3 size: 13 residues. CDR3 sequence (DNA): TGTGCCAGCAGTGGAGGGGGGGGGTACGAGCAGTACTTC. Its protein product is CASSGGGGYEQYF.

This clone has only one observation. CDR3 nucleotides: TGTGCCATCAGTGAGTCGGGGGGACTTGGAGATACGCAGTATTTT. The encoded protein is CAISESGGLGDTQYF. This chain links TRBV10-3 with TRBJ2-3; tentative D call: TRBD2 (6 bases). Germline CDR1 is ENHRY and CDR2 is SYGVKD. Between the trimmed V and J ends, which lost 0 bases and 5 bases, there was a span of 12 bases. The CDR3 consists of 15 residues.

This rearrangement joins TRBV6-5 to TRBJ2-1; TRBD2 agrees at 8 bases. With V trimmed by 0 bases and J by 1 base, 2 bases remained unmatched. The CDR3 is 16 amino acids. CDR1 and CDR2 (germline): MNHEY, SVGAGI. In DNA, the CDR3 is TGTGCCAGCAGTTACTCCCTAGCGGGTTCCTACAATGAGCAGTTCTTC. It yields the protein CASSYSLAGSYNEQFF.

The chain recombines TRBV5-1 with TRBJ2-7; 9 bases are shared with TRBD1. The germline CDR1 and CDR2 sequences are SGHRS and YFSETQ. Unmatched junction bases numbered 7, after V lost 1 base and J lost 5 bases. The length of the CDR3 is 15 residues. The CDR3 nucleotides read TGCGCCAGCAGCTTGAATACAGGGGGCTACAACGAGCAGTACTTC. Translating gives CASSLNTGGYNEQYF.

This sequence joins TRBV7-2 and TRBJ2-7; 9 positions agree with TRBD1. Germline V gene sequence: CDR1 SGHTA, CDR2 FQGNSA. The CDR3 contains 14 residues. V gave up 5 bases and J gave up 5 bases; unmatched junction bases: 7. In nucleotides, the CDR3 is TGTGCCAGCAGCAGCGACAGGGGGGACGACGAGCAGTACTTC. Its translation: CASSSDRGDDEQYF.

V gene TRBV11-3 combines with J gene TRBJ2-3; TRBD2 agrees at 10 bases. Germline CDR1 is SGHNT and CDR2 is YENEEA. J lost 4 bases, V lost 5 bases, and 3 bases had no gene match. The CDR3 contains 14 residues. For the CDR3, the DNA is TGTGCCAGCAGCCCCGGGACTAGCGCAGATACGCAGTATTTT. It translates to CASSPGTSADTQYF.

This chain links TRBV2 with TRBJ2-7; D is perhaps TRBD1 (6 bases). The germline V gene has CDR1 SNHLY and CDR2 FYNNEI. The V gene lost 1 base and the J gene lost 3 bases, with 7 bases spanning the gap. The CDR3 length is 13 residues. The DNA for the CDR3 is TGTGCCAGCAGTGAAGACAGGGTCTACGAGCAGTACTTC. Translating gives CASSEDRVYEQYF.

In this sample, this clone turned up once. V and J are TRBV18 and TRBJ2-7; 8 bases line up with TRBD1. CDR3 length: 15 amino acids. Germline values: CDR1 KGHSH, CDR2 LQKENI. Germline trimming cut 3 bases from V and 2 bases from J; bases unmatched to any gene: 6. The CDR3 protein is CASSPGTGPPYEQYF. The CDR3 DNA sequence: TGTGCCAGCTCACCGGGGACAGGTCCCCCCTACGAGCAGTACTTC.

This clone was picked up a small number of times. CDR3 DNA sequence: TGTGCCAGCAGCTTGGCCGGGACGGAGATGACCCAGTACTTC. Its protein is CASSLAGTEMTQYF. The V call is TRBV5-5, the J call TRBJ2-5, with D possibly being TRBD1 or TRBD2 (5 bases each). This CDR3 region has 14 residues. In germline, CDR1 is SGHKS, CDR2 YYEKEE (reference sequence). Between the trimmed V and J ends, which lost 0 bases and 7 bases, there was a span of 13 bases.

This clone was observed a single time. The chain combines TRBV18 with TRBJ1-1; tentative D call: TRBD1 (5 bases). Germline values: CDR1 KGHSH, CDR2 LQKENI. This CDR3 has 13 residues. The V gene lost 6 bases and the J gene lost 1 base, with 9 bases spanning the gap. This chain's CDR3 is CASSSDKNTEAFF. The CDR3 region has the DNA TGTGCCAGCTCTTCGGACAAGAACACTGAAGCTTTCTTT.

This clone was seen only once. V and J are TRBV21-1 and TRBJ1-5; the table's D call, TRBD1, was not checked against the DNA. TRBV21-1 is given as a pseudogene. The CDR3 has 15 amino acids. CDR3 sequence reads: CASSNAHTSNQPQHF. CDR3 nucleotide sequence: TGTGCCAGCAGCAACGCTCACACTAGCAATCAGCCCCAGCATTTT.

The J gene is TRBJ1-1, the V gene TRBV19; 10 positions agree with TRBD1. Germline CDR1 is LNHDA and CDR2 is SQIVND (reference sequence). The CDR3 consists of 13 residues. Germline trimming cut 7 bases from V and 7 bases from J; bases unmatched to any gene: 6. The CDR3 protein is CASIGTGVGEAFF. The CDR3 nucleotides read TGTGCCAGTATTGGGACAGGGGTTGGTGAAGCTTTCTTT.

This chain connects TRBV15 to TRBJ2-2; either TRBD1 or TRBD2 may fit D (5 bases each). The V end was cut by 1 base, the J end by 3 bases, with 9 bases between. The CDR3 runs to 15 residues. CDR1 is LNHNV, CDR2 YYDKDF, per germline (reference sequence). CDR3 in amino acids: CATSRGGPYTGELFF. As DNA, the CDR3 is TGTGCCACCAGCAGAGGGGGACCTTACACCGGGGAGCTGTTTTTT.

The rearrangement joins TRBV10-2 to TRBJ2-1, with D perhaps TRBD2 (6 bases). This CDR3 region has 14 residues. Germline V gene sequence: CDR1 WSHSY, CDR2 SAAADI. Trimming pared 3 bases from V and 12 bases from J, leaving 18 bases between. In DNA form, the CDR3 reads TGCGCCAGCAGTGAATTGACGACCGGGAGCTGGCAGTTCTTC. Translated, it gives CASSELTTGSWQFF.

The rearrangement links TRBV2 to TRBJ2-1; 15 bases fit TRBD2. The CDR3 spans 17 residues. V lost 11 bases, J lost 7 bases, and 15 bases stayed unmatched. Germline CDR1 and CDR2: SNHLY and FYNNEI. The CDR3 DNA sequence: TGTGCCGCTCCACCCGGTCAGGGGACTAGCGGGAGGAATGAGCAGTTCTTC. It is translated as CAAPPGQGTSGRNEQFF.

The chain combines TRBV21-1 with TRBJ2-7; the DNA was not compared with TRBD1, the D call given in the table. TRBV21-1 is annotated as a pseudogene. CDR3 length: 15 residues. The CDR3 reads CASSAQPGQGNEQYF. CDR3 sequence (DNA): TGTGCCAGCAGCGCCCAGCCGGGACAGGGCAACGAGCAGTACTTC.

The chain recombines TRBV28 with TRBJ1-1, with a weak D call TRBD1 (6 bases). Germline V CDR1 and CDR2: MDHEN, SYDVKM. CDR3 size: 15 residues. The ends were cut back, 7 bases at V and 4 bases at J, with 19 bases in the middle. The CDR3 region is CASTLMGGKGTEAFF. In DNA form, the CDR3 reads TGTGCCAGCACCCTGATGGGGGGCAAGGGCACTGAAGCTTTCTTT. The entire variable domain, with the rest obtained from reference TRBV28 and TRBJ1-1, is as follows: DVKVTQSSRYLVKRTGEKVFLECVQDMDHENMFWYRQDPGLGLRLIYFSYDVKMKEKGDIPEGYSVSREKKERFSLILESASTNQTSMYLCASTLMGGKGTEAFFGQGTRLTVV.

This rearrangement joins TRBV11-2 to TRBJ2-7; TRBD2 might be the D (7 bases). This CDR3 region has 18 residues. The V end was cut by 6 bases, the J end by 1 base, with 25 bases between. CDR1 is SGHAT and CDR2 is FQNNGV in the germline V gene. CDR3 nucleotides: TGTGCCAGCAGACCTTTAGGGCTATCGGGGGGCGAGTCCTACGAGCAGTACTTC. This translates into CASRPLGLSGGESYEQYF.

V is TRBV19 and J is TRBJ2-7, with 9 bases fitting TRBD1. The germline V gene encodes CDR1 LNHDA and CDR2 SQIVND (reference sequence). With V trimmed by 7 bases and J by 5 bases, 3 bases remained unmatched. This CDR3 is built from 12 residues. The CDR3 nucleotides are TGTGCCAGTACGGACAGGGGAAACGAGCAGTACTTC. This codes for CASTDRGNEQYF.